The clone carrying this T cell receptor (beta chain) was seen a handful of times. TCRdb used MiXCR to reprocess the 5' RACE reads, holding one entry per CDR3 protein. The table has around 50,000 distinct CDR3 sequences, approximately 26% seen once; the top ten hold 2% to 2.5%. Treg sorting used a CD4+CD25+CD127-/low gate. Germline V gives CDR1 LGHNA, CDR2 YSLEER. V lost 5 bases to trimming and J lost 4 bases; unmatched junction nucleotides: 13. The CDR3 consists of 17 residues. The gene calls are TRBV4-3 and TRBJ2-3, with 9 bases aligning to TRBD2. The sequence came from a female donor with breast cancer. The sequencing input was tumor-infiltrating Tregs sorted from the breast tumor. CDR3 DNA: TGCGCCAGCAGCTCTAGCGGGACCCACTCGCGGCCAGATACGCAGTATTTT. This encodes CASSSSGTHSRPDTQYF.